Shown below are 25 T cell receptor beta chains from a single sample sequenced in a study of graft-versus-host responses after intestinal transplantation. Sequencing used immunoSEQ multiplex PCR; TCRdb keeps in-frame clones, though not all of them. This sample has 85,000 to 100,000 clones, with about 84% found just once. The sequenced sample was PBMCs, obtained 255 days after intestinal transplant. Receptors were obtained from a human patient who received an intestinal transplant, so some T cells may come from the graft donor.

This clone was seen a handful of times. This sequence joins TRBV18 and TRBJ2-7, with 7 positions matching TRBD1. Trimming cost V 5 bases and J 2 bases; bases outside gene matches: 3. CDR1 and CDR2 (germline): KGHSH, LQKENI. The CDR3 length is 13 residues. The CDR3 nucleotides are TGTGCCAGCTCATGGGACAGAACCTACGAGCAGTACGTC. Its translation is CASSWDRTYEQYV.

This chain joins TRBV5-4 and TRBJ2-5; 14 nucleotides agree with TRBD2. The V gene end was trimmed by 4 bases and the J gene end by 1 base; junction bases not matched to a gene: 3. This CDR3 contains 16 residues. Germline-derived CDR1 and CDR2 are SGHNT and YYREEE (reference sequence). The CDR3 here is CASSGGTSGSQETQYF. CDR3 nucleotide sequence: TGTGCCAGCAGCGGTGGGACTAGCGGGAGCCAAGAGACCCAGTACTTC. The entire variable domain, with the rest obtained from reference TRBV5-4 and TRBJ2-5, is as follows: ETGVTQSPTHLIKTRGQQVTLRCSSQSGHNTVSWYQQALGQGPQFIFQYYREEENGRGNFPPRFSGLQFPNYSSELNVNALELDDSALYLCASSGGTSGSQETQYFGPGTRLLVL.

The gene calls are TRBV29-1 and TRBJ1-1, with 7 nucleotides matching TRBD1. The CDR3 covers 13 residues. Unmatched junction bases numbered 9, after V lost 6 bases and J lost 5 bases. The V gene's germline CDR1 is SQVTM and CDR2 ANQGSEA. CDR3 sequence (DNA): TGCAGCGTCCTGACAGGGTTTAGGACTGAAGCTTTCTTT. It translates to CSVLTGFRTEAFF.

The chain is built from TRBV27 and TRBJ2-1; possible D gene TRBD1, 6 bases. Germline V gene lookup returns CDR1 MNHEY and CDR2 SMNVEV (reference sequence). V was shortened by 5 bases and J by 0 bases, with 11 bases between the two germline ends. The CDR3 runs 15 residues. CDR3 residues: CASSDGTSSYNEQFF. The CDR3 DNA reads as TGTGCCAGCAGTGACGGGACATCCTCCTACAATGAGCAGTTCTTC.

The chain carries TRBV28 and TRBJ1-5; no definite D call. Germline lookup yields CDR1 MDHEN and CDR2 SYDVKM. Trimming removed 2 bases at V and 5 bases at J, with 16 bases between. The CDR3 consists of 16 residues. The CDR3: CASSLAVQLEDQPQHF. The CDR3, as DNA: TGTGCCAGCAGTTTAGCCGTACAGTTGGAGGATCAGCCCCAGCATTTT.

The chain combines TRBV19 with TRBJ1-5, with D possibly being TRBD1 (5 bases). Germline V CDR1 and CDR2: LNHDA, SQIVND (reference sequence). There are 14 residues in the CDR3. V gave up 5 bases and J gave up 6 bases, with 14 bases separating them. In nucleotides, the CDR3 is TGTGCCAGTAGTGGGGCAGCTGAACGTCAGCCCCAGCATTTT. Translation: CASSGAAERQPQHF.

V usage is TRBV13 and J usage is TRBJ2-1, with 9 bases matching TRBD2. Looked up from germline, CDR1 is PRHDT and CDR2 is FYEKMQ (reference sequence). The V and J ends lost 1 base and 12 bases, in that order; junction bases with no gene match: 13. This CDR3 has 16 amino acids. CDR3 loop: CASSLVDGGGAFVQFF. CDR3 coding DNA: TGTGCCAGCAGCTTAGTTGATGGCGGGGGGGCCTTTGTGCAGTTCTTC. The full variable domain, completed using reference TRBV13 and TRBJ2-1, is AAGVIQSPRHLIKEKRETATLKCYPIPRHDTVYWYQQGPGQDPQFLISFYEKMQSDKGSIPDRFSAQQFSDYHSELNMSSLELGDSALYFCASSLVDGGGAFVQFFGPGTRLTVL.

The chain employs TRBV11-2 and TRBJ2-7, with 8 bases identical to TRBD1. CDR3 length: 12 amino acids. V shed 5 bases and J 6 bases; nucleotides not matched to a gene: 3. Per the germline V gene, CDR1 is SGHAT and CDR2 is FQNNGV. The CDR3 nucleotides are TGTGCCAGCAGCATGGGGACAGGCGAGCAGTACTTC. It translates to CASSMGTGEQYF.

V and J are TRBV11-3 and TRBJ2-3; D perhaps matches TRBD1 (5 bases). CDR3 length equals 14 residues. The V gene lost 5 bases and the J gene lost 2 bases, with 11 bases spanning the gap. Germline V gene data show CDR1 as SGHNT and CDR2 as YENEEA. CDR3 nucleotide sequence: TGTGCCAGCAGCACCGGACACCTCACAGATACGCAGTATTTT. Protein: CASSTGHLTDTQYF.

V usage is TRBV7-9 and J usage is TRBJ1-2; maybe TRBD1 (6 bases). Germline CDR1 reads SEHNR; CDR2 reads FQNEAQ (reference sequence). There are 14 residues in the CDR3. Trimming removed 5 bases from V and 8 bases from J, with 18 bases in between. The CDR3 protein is CASSPSGATGGYTF. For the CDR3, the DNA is TGTGCCAGCAGCCCTAGTGGGGCGACAGGCGGCTACACCTTC.

In DNA, the CDR3 is TGTGCCAGTAGTATGAAGGGGTACACTGAAGCTTTCTTT. Protein sequence: CASSMKGYTEAFF. J is TRBJ1-1 and V is TRBV19, with D maybe TRBD1 (5 bases). V lost 3 bases and J 3 bases, leaving 8 bases between the germline ends. Looked up from germline, CDR1 is LNHDA and CDR2 is SQIVND (reference sequence). The CDR3 consists of 13 residues.

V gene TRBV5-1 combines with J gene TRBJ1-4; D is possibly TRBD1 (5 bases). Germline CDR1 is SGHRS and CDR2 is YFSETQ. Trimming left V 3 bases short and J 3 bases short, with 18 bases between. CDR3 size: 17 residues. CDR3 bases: TGCGCCAGCAGCTCGGGGAATTTGGGACGGTCTAATGAAAAACTGTTTTTT. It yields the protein CASSSGNLGRSNEKLFF.

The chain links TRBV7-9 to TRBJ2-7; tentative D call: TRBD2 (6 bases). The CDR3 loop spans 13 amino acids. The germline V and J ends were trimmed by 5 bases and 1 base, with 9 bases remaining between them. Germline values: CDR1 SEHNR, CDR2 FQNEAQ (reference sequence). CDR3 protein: CASSPRGSYEQYF. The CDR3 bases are TGTGCCAGCAGCCCTCGGGGGTCCTACGAGCAGTACTTC.

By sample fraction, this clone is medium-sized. CDR3 residues: CASSEAPLVTSGNTIYF. The CDR3 region has the DNA TGTGCCAGCAGTGAGGCCCCATTAGTCACCTCTGGAAACACCATATATTTT. This chain connects TRBV2 to TRBJ1-3; no definite D call. Germline V gene lookup returns CDR1 SNHLY and CDR2 FYNNEI. This CDR3 comprises 17 residues. The V gene lost 3 bases and the J gene lost 0 bases, with 15 bases spanning the gap. Filled out from reference TRBV2 and TRBJ1-3, the complete variable domain reads EPEVTQTPSHQVTQMGQEVILRCVPISNHLYFYWYRQILGQKVEFLVSFYNNEISEKSEIFDDQFSVERPDGSNFTLKIRSTKLEDSAMYFCASSEAPLVTSGNTIYFGEGSWLTVV.

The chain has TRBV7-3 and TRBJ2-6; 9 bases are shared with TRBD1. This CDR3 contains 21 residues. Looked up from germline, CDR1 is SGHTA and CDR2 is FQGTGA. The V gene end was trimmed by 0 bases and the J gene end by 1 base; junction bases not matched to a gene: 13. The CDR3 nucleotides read TGTGCCAGCAGCTTAACGGGGGCACAGGGGGCGCCTTTTTCTGGGGCCAACGTCCTGACTTTC. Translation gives CASSLTGAQGAPFSGANVLTF.

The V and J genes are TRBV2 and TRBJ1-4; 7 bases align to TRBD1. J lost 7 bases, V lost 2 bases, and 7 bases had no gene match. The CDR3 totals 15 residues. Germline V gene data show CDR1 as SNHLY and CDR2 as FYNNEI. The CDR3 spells CASSEWTGSSEKLFF. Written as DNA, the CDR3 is TGTGCCAGCAGTGAATGGACAGGTTCAAGTGAAAAACTGTTTTTT.

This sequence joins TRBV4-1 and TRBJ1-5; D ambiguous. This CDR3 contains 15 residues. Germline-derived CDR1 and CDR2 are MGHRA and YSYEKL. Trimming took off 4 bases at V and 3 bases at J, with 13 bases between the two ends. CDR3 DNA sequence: TGCGCCAGCAGCCTACTCCCGGGCCCCAATCAGCCCCAGCATTTT. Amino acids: CASSLLPGPNQPQHF.

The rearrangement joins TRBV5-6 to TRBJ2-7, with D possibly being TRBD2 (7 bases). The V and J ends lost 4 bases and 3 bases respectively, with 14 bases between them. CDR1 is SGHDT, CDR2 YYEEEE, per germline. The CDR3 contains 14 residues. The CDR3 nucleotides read TGTGCCAGCAGCAAGCGGGACATCTACTACGAGCAGTACTTC. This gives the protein CASSKRDIYYEQYF.

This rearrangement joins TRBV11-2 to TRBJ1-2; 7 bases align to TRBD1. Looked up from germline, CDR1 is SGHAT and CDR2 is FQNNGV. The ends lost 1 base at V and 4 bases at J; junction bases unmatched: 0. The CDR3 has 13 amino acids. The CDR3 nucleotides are TGTGCCAGCAGCTTAGGACAGGGCTATGGCTACACCTTC. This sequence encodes CASSLGQGYGYTF.

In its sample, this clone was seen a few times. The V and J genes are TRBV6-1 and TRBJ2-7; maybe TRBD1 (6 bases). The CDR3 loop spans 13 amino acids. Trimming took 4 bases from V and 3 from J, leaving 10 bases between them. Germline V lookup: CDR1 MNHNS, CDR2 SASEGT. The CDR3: CASSAWTVYEQYF. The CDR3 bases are TGTGCCAGCAGTGCCTGGACAGTCTACGAGCAGTACTTC.

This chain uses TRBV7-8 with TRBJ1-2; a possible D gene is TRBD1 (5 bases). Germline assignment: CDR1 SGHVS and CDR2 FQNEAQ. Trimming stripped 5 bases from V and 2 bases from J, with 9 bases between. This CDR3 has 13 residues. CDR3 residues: CASSDSSNYGYTF. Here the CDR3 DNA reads TGTGCCAGCAGCGACAGTTCAAACTATGGCTACACCTTC. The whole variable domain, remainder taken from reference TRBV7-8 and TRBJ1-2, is GAGVSQSPRYKVAKRGQDVALRCDPISGHVSLFWYQQALGQGPEFLTYFQNEAQLDKSGLPSDRFFAERPEGSVSTLKIQRTQQEDSAVYLCASSDSSNYGYTFGSGTRLTVV.

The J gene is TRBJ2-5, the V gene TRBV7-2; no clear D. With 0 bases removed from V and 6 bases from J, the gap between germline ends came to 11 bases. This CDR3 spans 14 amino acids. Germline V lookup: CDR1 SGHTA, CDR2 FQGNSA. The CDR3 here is CASSLAGGGKTQYF. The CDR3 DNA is TGTGCCAGCAGCTTAGCGGGTGGCGGAAAGACCCAGTACTTC.

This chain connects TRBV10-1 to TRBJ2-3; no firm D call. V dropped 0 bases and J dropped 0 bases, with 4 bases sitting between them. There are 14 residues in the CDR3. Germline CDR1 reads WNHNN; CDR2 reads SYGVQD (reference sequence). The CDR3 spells CASSESHSTDTQYF. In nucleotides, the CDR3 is TGCGCCAGCAGTGAGTCGCATAGCACAGATACGCAGTATTTT.

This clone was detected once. CDR3 sequence: CASSYSIQPGGYEQYF. CDR3 in DNA: TGTGCCAGCAGTTACTCGATTCAGCCAGGAGGCTACGAGCAGTACTTC. The rearrangement joins TRBV6-5 to TRBJ2-7, with TRBD2 as a possible D gene (5 bases). V gave up 0 bases and J gave up 3 bases, with 15 bases separating them. CDR1 is MNHEY, CDR2 SVGAGI, per germline. This CDR3 has 16 residues.

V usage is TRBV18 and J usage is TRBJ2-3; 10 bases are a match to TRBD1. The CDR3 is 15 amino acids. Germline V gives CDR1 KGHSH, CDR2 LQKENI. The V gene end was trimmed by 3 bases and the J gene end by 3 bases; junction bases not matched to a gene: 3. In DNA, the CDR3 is TGTGCCAGCTCACCGGGACAGGGGAGTACAGATACGCAGTATTTT. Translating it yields CASSPGQGSTDTQYF.